This TCR beta chain originates from a study of identifying expanded T cells in peripheral blood. The protocol was immunoSEQ multiplex PCR, while the TCRdb copy is restricted to in-frame clones and leaves out a portion. The table has about 100,000 clones, 75% to 90% seen once. The CDR3 sequence is 14 residues long. The V gene end was trimmed by 4 bases and the J gene end by 3 bases; junction bases not matched to a gene: 4. CDR1 is MNHNS and CDR2 is SASEGT in the germline V gene. The material sequenced was blood. This chain uses TRBV6-1 with TRBJ2-7; the match to TRBD2 covers 9 bases. This clonotype was sampled from a person aged 18 to 70 in good health. The CDR3 is CASSVAGGHYEQYF. The CDR3 DNA sequence: TGTGCCAGCAGTGTGGCGGGGGGGCACTACGAGCAGTACTTC.